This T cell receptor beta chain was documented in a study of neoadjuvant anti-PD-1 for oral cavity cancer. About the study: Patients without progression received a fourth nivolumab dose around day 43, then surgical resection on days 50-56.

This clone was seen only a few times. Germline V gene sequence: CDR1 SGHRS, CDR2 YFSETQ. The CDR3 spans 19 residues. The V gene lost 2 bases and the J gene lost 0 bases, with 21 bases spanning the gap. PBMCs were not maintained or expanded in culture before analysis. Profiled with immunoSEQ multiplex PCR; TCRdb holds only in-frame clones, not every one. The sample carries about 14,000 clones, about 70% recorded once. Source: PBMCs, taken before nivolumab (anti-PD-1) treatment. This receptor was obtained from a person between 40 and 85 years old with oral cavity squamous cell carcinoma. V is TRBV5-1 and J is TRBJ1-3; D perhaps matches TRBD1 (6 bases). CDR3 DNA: TGCGCCAGCAGCTTCAATCCGGGACAAAAGACTCCCTCTGGAAACACCATATATTTT. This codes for CASSFNPGQKTPSGNTIYF.